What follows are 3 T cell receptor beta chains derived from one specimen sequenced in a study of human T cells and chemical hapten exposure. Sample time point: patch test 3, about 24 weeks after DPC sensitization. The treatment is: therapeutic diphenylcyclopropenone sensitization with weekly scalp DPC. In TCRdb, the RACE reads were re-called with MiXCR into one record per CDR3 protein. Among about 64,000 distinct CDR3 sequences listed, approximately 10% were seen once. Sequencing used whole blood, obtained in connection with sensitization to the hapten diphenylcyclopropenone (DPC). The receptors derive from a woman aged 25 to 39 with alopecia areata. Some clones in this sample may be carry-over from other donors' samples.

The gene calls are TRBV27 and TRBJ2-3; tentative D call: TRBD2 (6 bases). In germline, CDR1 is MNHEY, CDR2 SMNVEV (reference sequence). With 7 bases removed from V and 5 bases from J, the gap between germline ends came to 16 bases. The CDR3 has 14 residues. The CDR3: CASTLAEARDTQYF. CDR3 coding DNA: TGTGCCAGCACCTTAGCGGAAGCCCGAGATACGCAGTATTTT.

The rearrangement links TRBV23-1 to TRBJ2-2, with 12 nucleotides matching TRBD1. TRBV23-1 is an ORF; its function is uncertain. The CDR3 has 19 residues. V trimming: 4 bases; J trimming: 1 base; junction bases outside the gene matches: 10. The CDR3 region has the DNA TGCGCCAGCAGTCGTAGGCAGGGACAGGGGGCACGGAACACCGGGGAGCTGTTTTTT. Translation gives CASSRRQGQGARNTGELFF.

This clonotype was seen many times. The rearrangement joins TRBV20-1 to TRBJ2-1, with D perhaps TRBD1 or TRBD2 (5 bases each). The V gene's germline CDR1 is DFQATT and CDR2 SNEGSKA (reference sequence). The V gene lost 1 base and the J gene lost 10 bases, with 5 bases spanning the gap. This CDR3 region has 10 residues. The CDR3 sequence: CSARGGEQFF. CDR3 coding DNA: TGCAGTGCTAGAGGGGGGGAGCAGTTCTTC.